This entry concerns a single T cell receptor (beta chain). Its antigen remains unknown. The source of the sample is a study of early T cells in non-severe SARS-CoV-2 infection. Across the study: Whole-blood bulk RNA, unsorted, was sequenced, and chains were unpaired. Findings of the study overall: In VDJdb matching, anti-spike CD8 responses were favored while private and CD4 specificities went missing.

The germline V gene encodes CDR1 MNHNY and CDR2 SVGAGI (reference sequence). The CDR3 length is 14 residues. V lost 0 bases and J 5 bases, leaving 7 bases between the germline ends. Individually, cDNA molecules had unique molecular identifiers attached to them. A single record per CDR3 protein comes from TCRdb applying MiXCR to the 5' RACE reads. Among roughly 32,000 distinct CDR3 sequences listed, about 3.9% were seen once. Specimen: whole blood. This rearrangement joins TRBV6-6 to TRBJ2-2; D is possibly TRBD1 (6 bases). The sequence was obtained from an adult who was a healthcare worker with PCR-confirmed SARS-CoV-2 infection or an uninfected control (not recorded which). The CDR3 nucleotides read TGTGCCAGCAGTTACTCGGGGGCAACCGGGGAGCTGTTTTTT. Residues: CASSYSGATGELFF.